Below, 10 T cell receptor beta chains from the same sample are listed, as sequenced in a study of Ad26.COV2.S vaccination and SARS-CoV-2 variants. Here immunoSEQ multiplex PCR was the method, and the copy in TCRdb shows in-frame clones only, minus some. The sample holds some 340,000 clones, 86% seen once. Treatment defined: around 19 received Ad26.COV2.S at low or high dose, single or two shots; about 5 received placebo; per-sample allocation not given. Specimen acquisition occurred on day 63 following the initial vaccine or placebo injection. The sequences come from peripheral blood, collected in a trial of Ad26.COV2.S vaccine versus placebo. The receptor set was obtained from a person between 18 and 60 years old who received the Ad26.COV2.S COVID-19 vaccine or a placebo.

The rearrangement joins TRBV6-2 or TRBV6-3 to TRBJ1-6; D uncertain. Trimming left V 5 bases short and J 5 bases short, with 13 bases between. The CDR3 has 15 amino acids. Germline CDR1 is MNHEY and CDR2 is SVGEGT. This chain's CDR3 is CASSQRTLDNSPLHF. The CDR3, as DNA: TGTGCCAGCAGTCAACGGACCTTGGATAATTCACCCCTCCACTTT.

The V gene is TRBV6-5, the J gene TRBJ1-1, with 8 bases lining up with TRBD1. Per the germline V gene, CDR1 is MNHEY and CDR2 is SVGAGI. The CDR3 extends over 12 amino acids. V shed 8 bases and J 7 bases; nucleotides not matched to a gene: 6. The CDR3 sequence: CASAPGQVEAFF. The CDR3 DNA reads as TGTGCCAGCGCGCCGGGACAGGTTGAAGCTTTCTTT.

Concerning this clone: At one end, the junction sequence differs from germline, possibly due to a read error. The chain combines TRBV7-8 with TRBJ2-7; D possibly uses TRBD1 or TRBD2 (6 bases each). Germline V gene lookup returns CDR1 SGHVS and CDR2 FQNEAQ. The CDR3 has 13 amino acids. The CDR3 DNA reads as TGTGCCAGCAGCTTAGCGGGGGGCCTCCTAGAAGACTTC. Translation gives CASSLAGGLLEDF.

J is TRBJ1-2 and V is TRBV5-1, with 7 bases matching TRBD1. This CDR3 is 14 amino acids long. From germline, CDR1 is SGHRS and CDR2 YFSETQ. V was pared by 4 bases and J by 5 bases, with 8 bases of the junction left unmatched. The CDR3 sequence is CASSARQGGYGYTF. The CDR3 DNA reads TGCGCCAGCAGCGCCAGACAGGGAGGGTATGGCTACACCTTC.

CDR3 residues: CASSSRGLAGARTGGELFF. The CDR3 bases are TGTGCCAGCAGCTCCAGGGGACTAGCGGGGGCCCGAACGGGCGGGGAGCTGTTTTTT. This sequence joins TRBV7-9 and TRBJ2-2, with 14 bases matching TRBD2. Germline V lookup: CDR1 SEHNR, CDR2 FQNEAQ (reference sequence). CDR3 length: 19 residues. With V trimmed by 4 bases and J by 7 bases, 14 bases remained unmatched.

The chain uses TRBV5-6 and TRBJ1-5; D is ambiguous. Germline V gene sequence: CDR1 SGHDT, CDR2 YYEEEE. The CDR3 has 14 residues. The V and J ends lost 0 bases and 2 bases respectively, with 6 bases between them. CDR3 residues: CASSLGGRNQPQHF. The CDR3 DNA is TGTGCCAGCAGCTTGGGAGGCCGCAATCAGCCCCAGCATTTT.

The chain carries TRBV7-9 and TRBJ1-6; possibly TRBD1 for D (6 bases). Trimming removed 5 bases at V and 7 bases at J, with 18 bases between. The CDR3 has 16 amino acids. Germline V gives CDR1 SEHNR, CDR2 FQNEAQ (reference sequence). The CDR3 DNA reads TGTGCCAGCAGCCAGAGAGGGGGAATTCAAAATTCACCCCTCCACTTT. As protein: CASSQRGGIQNSPLHF.

This sequence joins TRBV11-2 and TRBJ2-1; D is perhaps TRBD1 (6 bases). This CDR3 contains 15 residues. Looked up from germline, CDR1 is SGHAT and CDR2 is FQNNGV. Trimming stripped 3 bases from V and 9 bases from J, with 18 bases between. The CDR3 loop reads CASSLILRQGTEQFF. CDR3 in DNA: TGTGCCAGCAGCTTGATACTACGCCAGGGGACTGAGCAGTTCTTC.

The chain recombines TRBV10-3 with TRBJ2-7, with D hard to call. V was cut by 6 bases and J by 4 bases, with 19 bases left in between. CDR1 is ENHRY and CDR2 is SYGVKD in the germline V gene. The CDR3 runs to 15 residues. The DNA of the CDR3 is TGTGCCATCAGAGCATCCGTCGCGGACCTATACGAGCAGTACTTC. Its protein is CAIRASVADLYEQYF.

CDR3 sequence reads: CAWSGTAYEQYF. CDR3 coding DNA: TGTGCCTGGAGTGGGACAGCTTACGAGCAGTACTTC. This sequence joins TRBV30 and TRBJ2-7; TRBD1 might be the D (6 bases). Germline V gene data show CDR1 as GTSNPN and CDR2 as SVGIG (reference sequence). The V end lost 1 base, the J end lost 4 bases, and 8 bases lay between the germline ends. CDR3 length: 12 residues. Full variable domain (rest looked up from reference TRBV30 and TRBJ2-7): SQTIHQWPATLVQPVGSPLSLECTVEGTSNPNLYWYRQAAGRGLQLLFYSVGIGQISSEVPQNLSASRPQDRQFILSSKKLLLSDSGFYLCAWSGTAYEQYFGPGTRLTVT.